This T cell receptor beta chain derives from a study of beta chain features in type 1 diabetes. Whole-study findings and limits: The study found fewer insertions and more deletions at VDJ junctions in type 1 diabetes patients. In all four CD4+ subsets, TCRB CDR3 length was significantly, moderately reduced in type 1 diabetes. Sampled from patients, naive, central memory and Treg TCRB repertoires appeared more similar than those sampled from healthy donors.

The CDR3 sequence is 17 residues long. The V end lost 4 bases, the J end lost 0 bases, and 15 bases lay between the germline ends. Germline V gene sequence: CDR1 MNHNS, CDR2 SASEGT. This clone was counted only a few times. Its antigen is not known. It was via CD45RO/CCR7/CD25/CD127/CD95/CD27 that CD4+ naive, central memory, regulatory and stem cell-like memory cells were sorted. Of the isolated RNA, all was reverse transcribed, and so the sequenced material was expressed TCRB transcripts. Method: immunoSEQ multiplex PCR; TCRdb's copy keeps in-frame clones and lacks some. The data contain under 850,000 clones, about an eighth of them singletons.

The specimen was naive CD4+ T cells from blood. This clonotype was obtained from a man aged 18 to 29 with type 1 diabetes. The J gene is TRBJ2-2, the V gene TRBV6-1; D perhaps matches TRBD2 (6 bases). CDR3 residues: CASSAPGRTTNTGELFF. The CDR3 region has the DNA TGTGCCAGCAGTGCCCCGGGGAGGACGACGAACACCGGGGAGCTGTTTTTT.